This section outlines one TCR beta chain sequence together with its context. Germline loops: CDR1 LNHDA, CDR2 SQIVND (reference sequence). J was trimmed by 5 bases and V by 6 bases; bases with no gene match: 9. The CDR3 is made up of 14 amino acids. The table came from immunoSEQ multiplex PCR; TCRdb's copy has only in-frame clones and leaves some out. The data show 190,000 or so clones, roughly 92% seen once. The entry originates in a study of T cell responses to AZD1222 COVID-19 vaccine. This TCR was recovered from an adult who received the AZD1222 COVID-19 vaccine. The sample here was peripheral blood, taken 28 days after the second AZD1222 dose. This chain joins TRBV19 and TRBJ1-2, with 7 bases lining up with TRBD1. As DNA, the CDR3 is TGTGCCAGTAGCGAAACAGGGGTAGGATATGGCTACACCTTC. Its protein product is CASSETGVGYGYTF. The variable domain in full, with the rest retrieved from reference TRBV19 and TRBJ1-2, is DGGITQSPKYLFRKEGQNVTLSCEQNLNHDAMYWYRQDPGQGLRLIYYSQIVNDFQKGDIAEGYSVSREKKESFPLTVTSAQKNPTAFYLCASSETGVGYGYTFGSGTRLTVV.